This T cell receptor (beta chain) was obtained from a study of blood T cell repertoires in COVID-19. Study information: COVID-19 samples collected from the United States, Italy and Spain covered acute and convalescent phases. The cDNA or gDNA used as material had been derived from T cells, B-cell-depleted T cells, or PBMCs.

In the original workflow: Reference gene primer amplification in the assay estimated nucleated cell counts. Assay used: immunoSEQ multiplex PCR; TCRdb lists only in-frame clones, some missing. V and J calls plus clone size are reproduced from that table; the DNA served to infer D and trimming. The repertoire has some 74,000 clones, approximately 83% of them found once; the top ten carry 40% to 50%. The TCR sequence derives from a man at least 80 years old with acute or convalescent COVID-19. The sequencing input was peripheral blood.

CDR3 bases: TGTGCCAGCAGTTTAAGGGGGAATCAGCCCCAGCATTTT. It encodes CASSLRGNQPQHF. The V and J genes are TRBV12-3 or TRBV12-4 and TRBJ1-5; D is perhaps TRBD1 (6 bases). The CDR3 runs to 13 residues. V lost 2 bases and J lost 4, with 6 bases in between.